The present TCR beta chain was sequenced within a study of T cell responses to AZD1222 COVID-19 vaccine. Generated by immunoSEQ multiplex PCR, the TCRdb table keeps only in-frame clones and is missing some. The profile shows 95,000 to 100,000 clones, roughly 86% of them singletons. Per the germline V gene, CDR1 is SGHTA and CDR2 is FQGNSA. Trimming cost V 5 bases and J 5 bases, with 13 bases left between them. This CDR3 is built from 14 residues. The TCR originated in an adult who received the AZD1222 COVID-19 vaccine. This sample comprised peripheral blood, obtained 28 days after the second AZD1222 dose. The chain couples TRBV7-2 to TRBJ2-1; D uncertain. The CDR3 DNA reads TGTGCCAGCAGCCTAGGGATCGGCAACAATGAGCAGTTCTTC. It codes for CASSLGIGNNEQFF.